This TCR beta chain was retrieved from a study of blood T cell repertoires in COVID-19. About the research overall: Material from acute and convalescent COVID-19 was sourced from the United States, Italy and Spain. T cells, B-cell-depleted T cells, or PBMCs supplied cDNA or gDNA.

Study processing details: From reference gene primer amplification, estimates of nucleated cell counts were derived. Sequencing was performed with immunoSEQ multiplex PCR; in TCRdb, only in-frame clones are kept and a portion is missing. V, J and clone size were drawn from that table, and D and trimming were deduced from the DNA. This table has a few hundred thousand clones, about nine tenths appearing once. Trimming cost V 1 base and J 3 bases; bases outside gene matches: 8. Germline assignment: CDR1 SGHRS and CDR2 YFSETQ. This CDR3 is built from 16 residues. This clone was counted between two and nine times.

Sequencing used peripheral blood. The J gene is TRBJ1-2, the V gene TRBV5-1; 8 nucleotides line up with TRBD1. The sequence was collected from a woman aged 55-75 years with COVID-19, enrolled during active disease. The CDR3: CASSLTPTGDYYGYTF. The CDR3 nucleotides are TGCGCCAGCAGCTTGACCCCGACAGGGGACTACTATGGCTACACCTTC.